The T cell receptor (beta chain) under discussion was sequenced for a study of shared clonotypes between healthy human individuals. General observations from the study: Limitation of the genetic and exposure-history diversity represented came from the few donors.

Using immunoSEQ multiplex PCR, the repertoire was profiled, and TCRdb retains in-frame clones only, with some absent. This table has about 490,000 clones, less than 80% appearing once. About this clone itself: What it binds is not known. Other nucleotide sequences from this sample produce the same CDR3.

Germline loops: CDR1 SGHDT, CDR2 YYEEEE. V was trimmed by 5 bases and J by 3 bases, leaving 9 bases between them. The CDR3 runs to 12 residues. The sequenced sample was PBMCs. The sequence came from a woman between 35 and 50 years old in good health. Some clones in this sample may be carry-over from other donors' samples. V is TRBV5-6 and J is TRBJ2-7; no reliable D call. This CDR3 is CASSLRVYEQYF. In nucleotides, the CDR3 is TGTGCCAGCAGTTTACGGGTCTACGAGCAGTACTTC.